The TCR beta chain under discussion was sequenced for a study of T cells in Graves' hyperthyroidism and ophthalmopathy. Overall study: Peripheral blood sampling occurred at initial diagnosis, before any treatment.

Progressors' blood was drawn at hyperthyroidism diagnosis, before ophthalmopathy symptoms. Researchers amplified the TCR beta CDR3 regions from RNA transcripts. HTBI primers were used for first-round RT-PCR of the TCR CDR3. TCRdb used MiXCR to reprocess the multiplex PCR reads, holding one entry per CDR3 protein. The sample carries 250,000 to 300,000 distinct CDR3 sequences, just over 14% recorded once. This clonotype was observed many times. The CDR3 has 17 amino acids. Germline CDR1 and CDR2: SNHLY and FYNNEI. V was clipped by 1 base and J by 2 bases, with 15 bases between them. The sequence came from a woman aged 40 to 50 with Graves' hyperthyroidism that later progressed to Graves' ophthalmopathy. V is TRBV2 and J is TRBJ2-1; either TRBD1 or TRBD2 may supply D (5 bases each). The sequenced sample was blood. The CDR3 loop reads CASSEVGGPGPYNEQFF. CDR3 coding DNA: TGTGCCAGCAGTGAAGTTGGGGGACCGGGTCCCTACAATGAGCAGTTCTTC.